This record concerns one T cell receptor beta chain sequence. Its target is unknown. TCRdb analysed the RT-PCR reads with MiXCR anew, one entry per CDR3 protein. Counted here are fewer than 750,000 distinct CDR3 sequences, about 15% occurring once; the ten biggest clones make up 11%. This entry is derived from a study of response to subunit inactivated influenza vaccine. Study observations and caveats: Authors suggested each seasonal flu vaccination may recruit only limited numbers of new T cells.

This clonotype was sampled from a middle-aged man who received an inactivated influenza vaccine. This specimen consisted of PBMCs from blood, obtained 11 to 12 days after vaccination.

The CDR3 coding sequence is TGTGCCAGCAGCTTAGGGACTAGCGGGAGTAGTTCCTACAATGAGCAGTTCTTC. Its protein product is CASSLGTSGSSSYNEQFF. The rearrangement links TRBV11-2 to TRBJ2-1; 13 bases are shared with TRBD2. Per the germline V gene, CDR1 is SGHAT and CDR2 is FQNNGV. J was trimmed by 1 base and V by 1 base; bases with no gene match: 4. This CDR3 region has 18 residues. The full variable domain, with the rest looked up from reference TRBV11-2 and TRBJ2-1, is EAGVAQSPRYKIIEKRQSVAFWCNPISGHATLYWYQQILGQGPKLLIQFQNNGVVDDSQLPKDRFSAERLKGVDSTLKIQPAKLEDSAVYLCASSLGTSGSSSYNEQFFGPGTRLTVL.